The 2 T cell receptor beta chains below all came from one sample that was sequenced in a study of T-cell memory formation after mild COVID-19. TCRdb re-called the 5' RACE reads with MiXCR, one entry per CDR3 protein. The profile covers 400,000 or so distinct CDR3 sequences, with approximately 20% appearing a single time and around 9.2% taken by the ten largest. Sequenced material: PBMCs or a T cell subset sorted from them (not recorded which). The source is an adult woman who had mild COVID-19 (a few samples of this study predate the infection). Cell type and time point are not known.

The V call is TRBV20-1, the J call TRBJ2-7; 7 bases align to TRBD1. This CDR3 spans 14 amino acids. V lost 1 base to trimming and J lost 5 bases; unmatched junction nucleotides: 8. The germline V gene has CDR1 DFQATT and CDR2 SNEGSKA (reference sequence). CDR3 coding DNA: TGCAGTGCTAGAGCCGGGACAGATATGAACGAGCAGTACTTC. Translated: CSARAGTDMNEQYF.

The gene calls are TRBV27 and TRBJ1-1; a weak D match, TRBD1 (6 bases). CDR3 size: 12 residues. The V end lost 4 bases, the J end lost 9 bases, and 12 bases lay between the germline ends. CDR1 and CDR2 (germline): MNHEY, SMNVEV (reference sequence). CDR3 nucleotides: TGTGCCAGCAGTTCCAACAGGGTAAAAGCTTTCTTT. Its translation is CASSSNRVKAFF.